The rows below give T cell receptor beta chains drawn from one sample of a study of OX40 agonist ivuxolimab in advanced cancers. Here immunoSEQ multiplex PCR was the method, and the copy in TCRdb shows in-frame clones only, minus some. Among under 50,000 clones listed, 86% were seen once. The sequencing here drew on CD4+ or CD8+ T cells sorted from blood, taken in a trial of the OX40 agonist ivuxolimab. These receptors all come from an adult with an advanced solid tumor such as melanoma, head and neck, liver or kidney cancer. Both conserved end residues are part of each CDR3. D genes are given only for firm matches. Expanded clones get a size class; other rows say once, few or many, or leave the size out.

D: NA; size: NA; J: TRBJ2-1; V: TRBV6-5; DNA: TGTGCCAGCAGTCAATCTAGCTCCTACAATGAGCAGTTCTTC; CDR3: CASSQSSSYNEQFF
D: TRBD2; size: NA; J: TRBJ2-3; V: TRBV7-9; DNA: TGTGCCAGCAGCTTAGTGCTAGCGGGAGAGGGTTCAGATACGCAGTATTTT; CDR3: CASSLVLAGEGSDTQYF
D: NA; size: NA; J: TRBJ1-2; V: TRBV5-4; DNA: TGTGCCAGCAGCTTAGTAGCGTCCGGGGTATATGGAGGCTACACCTTC; CDR3: CASSLVASGVYGGYTF
D: NA; size: few; J: TRBJ1-6; V: TRBV7-6; DNA: TGTGCCAGCAGCTTCTCGGACGGAGTTAATTCACCCCTCCACTTT; CDR3: CASSFSDGVNSPLHF
D: NA; size: NA; J: TRBJ2-3; V: TRBV7-2; DNA: TGTGCCAGCAGCTCCCCGGGGACAGATACGCAGTATTTT; CDR3: CASSSPGTDTQYF
D: NA; size: NA; J: TRBJ2-7; V: TRBV30; DNA: TGTGCCTGGACACGGCAGGGGATCTACGAGCAGTACTTC; CDR3: CAWTRQGIYEQYF
D: NA; size: NA; J: TRBJ2-7; V: TRBV19; DNA: TGTGCCAGTAGTATAATGTGGGTTCCCTCCTACGAGCAGTACTTC; CDR3: CASSIMWVPSYEQYF
D: NA; size: NA; J: TRBJ2-1; V: TRBV2; DNA: TGTGCCAGCAGTGAACGCGGTAATGAGCAGTTCTTC; CDR3: CASSERGNEQFF
D: TRBD1; size: NA; J: TRBJ1-3; V: TRBV5-1; DNA: TGCGCCAGCAGCTTGGGAGCGACAGGGAGTGGAAACACCATATATTTT; CDR3: CASSLGATGSGNTIYF
D: NA; size: NA; J: TRBJ1-1; V: TRBV11-2; DNA: TGTGCCAGCAGCTTCGACACAAACACTGAAGCTTTCTTT; CDR3: CASSFDTNTEAFF
D: NA; size: NA; J: TRBJ1-1; V: TRBV5-1; DNA: TGCGCCAGCAGCTTGGCTTTAGGAGGAGACACTGAAGCTTTCTTT; CDR3: CASSLALGGDTEAFF
D: NA; size: NA; J: TRBJ1-5; V: TRBV28; DNA: TGTGCCAGCAGCCCGTCGGGGGTGAATCAGCCCCAGCATTTT; CDR3: CASSPSGVNQPQHF
D: NA; size: NA; J: TRBJ2-4; V: TRBV2; DNA: TGTGCCATGGGGGGACTAGCCAAAAACATTCAGTACTTC; CDR3: CAMGGLAKNIQYF
D: NA; size: NA; J: TRBJ2-5; V: TRBV5-6; DNA: TGTGCCAGCAGCCTGGCAGTAGAGACCCAGTACTTC; CDR3: CASSLAVETQYF
D: TRBD1; size: NA; J: TRBJ1-5; V: TRBV30; DNA: TGTGCCTGGAGTAGGGACAGTCGTTGGCAGCCCCAGCATTTT; CDR3: CAWSRDSRWQPQHF
D: NA; size: NA; J: TRBJ2-7; V: TRBV6-5; DNA: TGTGCCAGCAGGGGCGGGCCTTACGAGCAGTACTTC; CDR3: CASRGGPYEQYF
D: NA; size: NA; J: TRBJ2-5; V: TRBV2; DNA: TGTGCCAGCAGTGAAACTGGGGGGCAAGAGACCCAGTACTTC; CDR3: CASSETGGQETQYF
D: NA; size: once; J: TRBJ2-7; V: TRBV11-3; DNA: TGTGCCAGCAGCTCGATAGCCCGCGCGGTGGAGCCCTACGAGCAGTACTTC; CDR3: CASSSIARAVEPYEQYF
D: TRBD1; size: NA; J: TRBJ1-5; V: TRBV7-2; DNA: TGTGCCAGCAGCTCGGGACAGGGATACGGCCAGCCCCAGCATTTT; CDR3: CASSSGQGYGQPQHF
D: NA; size: NA; J: TRBJ2-7; V: TRBV6-6; DNA: TGTGCCAGCAGTTACGGGCCAGGTTACGAGCAGTACTTC; CDR3: CASSYGPGYEQYF
D: NA; size: few; J: TRBJ2-7; V: TRBV4-1; DNA: TGCGCCAGCAGCCAAGCCGGGGGCTTTTCCTACGAGCAGTACTTC; CDR3: CASSQAGGFSYEQYF
D: NA; size: NA; J: TRBJ2-5; V: TRBV18; DNA: TGTGCCAGCTCACCACGAGGGGGGGCGGAAGAGACCCAGTACTTC; CDR3: CASSPRGGAEETQYF
D: TRBD2; size: NA; J: TRBJ2-5; V: TRBV19; DNA: TGTGCCAGTAGACCTAGCGGGAGACAGACCCAGTACTTC; CDR3: CASRPSGRQTQYF
D: NA; size: NA; J: TRBJ1-1; V: TRBV6-6; DNA: TGTGCCAGCAGACCCGGGGGAGTCACTGAAGCTTTCTTT; CDR3: CASRPGGVTEAFF
D: TRBD1; size: NA; J: TRBJ1-3; V: TRBV6-1; DNA: TGTGCCAGCAGTGGACGACAGGGCTCTGGAAACACCATATATTTT; CDR3: CASSGRQGSGNTIYF
D: NA; size: NA; J: TRBJ2-7; V: TRBV19; DNA: TGTGCCAGTAGTATAGGGCTCGCCTACGAGCAGTACTTC; CDR3: CASSIGLAYEQYF
D: NA; size: NA; J: TRBJ1-2; V: TRBV9; DNA: TGTGCCAGCAGCGTAGAGGCAGGATATGGCTACACCTTC; CDR3: CASSVEAGYGYTF
D: TRBD2; size: NA; J: TRBJ2-7; V: TRBV5-6; DNA: TGTGCCAGCAGCCTATTTTGGACTAGCGCTTCCTACGAGCAGTACTTC; CDR3: CASSLFWTSASYEQYF
D: TRBD1; size: NA; J: TRBJ1-3; V: TRBV29-1; DNA: TGCAGCGTCCGGACAGGTGGCGGAAACACCATATATTTT; CDR3: CSVRTGGGNTIYF
D: NA; size: once; J: TRBJ2-3; V: TRBV6-1; DNA: TGTGCCAGCAGTTTCGGGGGCACAGATACGCAGTATTTT; CDR3: CASSFGGTDTQYF
D: NA; size: NA; J: TRBJ1-6; V: TRBV19; DNA: TGTGCCAGTAGAAATCTTGCTAGAAATTCACCCCTCCACTTT; CDR3: CASRNLARNSPLHF
D: TRBD1; size: NA; J: TRBJ1-2; V: TRBV6-6; DNA: TGTGCCAGCAGTTCCGGGACAGGGGAATCTGGCTACACCTTC; CDR3: CASSSGTGESGYTF
D: NA; size: NA; J: TRBJ1-4; V: TRBV6-5; DNA: TGTGCCAGCAGCCCGGGGGACGGGACTAATGAAAAACTGTTTTTT; CDR3: CASSPGDGTNEKLFF
D: TRBD2; size: NA; J: TRBJ2-3; V: TRBV11-2; DNA: TGTGCCAGCAGCTCTAGCGGGGACCCGACAGATACGCAGTATTTT; CDR3: CASSSSGDPTDTQYF
D: NA; size: NA; J: TRBJ2-3; V: TRBV2; DNA: TGTGCCAGCTCGGGGGACACAGATACGCAGTATTTT; CDR3: CASSGDTDTQYF
D: NA; size: NA; J: TRBJ2-7; V: TRBV10-3; DNA: TGTGCCATCAGTGAGTCGAAACGGGTGGACTACGAGCAGTACTTC; CDR3: CAISESKRVDYEQYF
D: TRBD1; size: few; J: TRBJ1-6; V: TRBV6-5; DNA: TGTGCCAGCCGGACAGGGCATGACAGATGGTCACCCCTCCACTTT; CDR3: CASRTGHDRWSPLHF
D: NA; size: NA; J: TRBJ2-7; V: TRBV6-1; DNA: TGTGCCAGCAGTGAGGGGTACTACGAGCAGTACTTC; CDR3: CASSEGYYEQYF
D: NA; size: NA; J: TRBJ2-3; V: TRBV2; DNA: TGTGCCAGCAGTGACGAAGCGGACGAGGGTGGAGATACGCAGTATTTT; CDR3: CASSDEADEGGDTQYF
D: NA; size: few; J: TRBJ2-4; V: TRBV6-5; DNA: TGTGCCAGCAGGGGACAGACTAGCTCTAAAAACATTCAGTACTTC; CDR3: CASRGQTSSKNIQYF
D: NA; size: NA; J: TRBJ2-1; V: TRBV6-5; DNA: TGTGCCAGCAGTTGGCGGGATGCCGGGGGTGAGCAGTTCTTC; CDR3: CASSWRDAGGEQFF
D: NA; size: NA; J: TRBJ1-5; V: TRBV15; DNA: TGTGCCACCAGCAGGGGGACTAGCAATCAGCCCCAGCATTTT; CDR3: CATSRGTSNQPQHF
D: TRBD1; size: once; J: TRBJ2-2; V: TRBV29-1; DNA: TGCAGCGTCACAGGGGGAAACACCGGGGAGCTGTTTTTT; CDR3: CSVTGGNTGELFF
D: NA; size: NA; J: TRBJ2-1; V: TRBV30; DNA: TGTGCCTGGAGTCTCAGGGTAGGAAATGAGCAGTTCTTC; CDR3: CAWSLRVGNEQFF
D: NA; size: NA; J: TRBJ1-2; V: TRBV6-6; DNA: TGTGCCAGCACTACAGCAGGGAGGGAAAGCTTTGGCTACACCTTC; CDR3: CASTTAGRESFGYTF
D: NA; size: NA; J: TRBJ2-2; V: TRBV19; DNA: TGTGCCAGCCGGAAAAGTGCGGGGGCAGGGGGGAACGGGGAGCTGTTTTTT; CDR3: CASRKSAGAGGNGELFF
D: NA; size: NA; J: TRBJ2-3; V: TRBV6-4; DNA: TGTGCCAGCAGAGGAAGACGCACAGATACGCAGTATTTT; CDR3: CASRGRRTDTQYF
D: NA; size: NA; J: TRBJ2-5; V: TRBV11-2; DNA: TGTGCCAGCAGCCCTACAGGTCAAGAGACCCAGTACTTC; CDR3: CASSPTGQETQYF
D: NA; size: NA; J: TRBJ2-3; V: TRBV7-9; DNA: TGTGCCAGCAGCTTAGTGGGCGGGGCGGCTACGCAGTATTTT; CDR3: CASSLVGGAATQYF
D: NA; size: NA; J: TRBJ2-5; V: TRBV7-8; DNA: TGTGCCAGCTCCCCCCGGGGGCGGGGGAGACAAGAGACCCAGTACTTC; CDR3: CASSPRGRGRQETQYF
D: NA; size: NA; J: TRBJ1-1; V: TRBV27; DNA: TGTGCCAGCAGTTTAGGGGGGTCCGACACTGAAGCTTTCTTT; CDR3: CASSLGGSDTEAFF